The 20 T cell receptor beta chains given below trace back to one sample, sequenced in a study of T cells after yellow fever vaccination. TCRdb reanalysed the 5' RACE reads using MiXCR and keeps one entry per CDR3 protein. The table includes more than 350,000 distinct CDR3 sequences, about 9.9% detected once. The specimen was PBMCs, collected on the day of the first yellow fever vaccination. Receptors were obtained from a man aged 18-30 years who received the YFV17D yellow fever vaccine.

This clonotype turned up a few times. This chain connects TRBV7-8 to TRBJ2-1, with D possibly matching TRBD2 (7 bases). From germline, CDR1 is SGHVS and CDR2 FQNEAQ. V shed 2 bases and J shed 5 bases, with 13 bases lying between them. The CDR3 consists of 15 residues. The CDR3 loop is CASSLYGGTNNEQFF. The CDR3 DNA is TGTGCCAGCAGCTTATACGGGGGGACAAACAATGAGCAGTTCTTC.

The chain employs TRBV12-2 and TRBJ2-5; TRBD1 is the table's D call and was not checked against the DNA. TRBV12-2 represents a pseudogene. The CDR3 totals 16 residues. This chain's CDR3 is CASLGPRDWAEETQYF. For the CDR3, the DNA is TGTGCAAGCCTTGGCCCCCGGGATTGGGCGGAAGAGACCCAGTACTTC.

Only a few counts were recorded for this clonotype. The V call is TRBV12-3 or TRBV12-4, the J call TRBJ2-7, with D unresolved. The V gene lost 6 bases and the J gene lost 4 bases, with 16 bases spanning the gap. This CDR3 is built from 14 residues. In nucleotides, the CDR3 is TGTGCCAGCAGAAAGGACGGTCGGTCTTACGAGCAGTACTTC. Its translation is CASRKDGRSYEQYF.

The chain uses TRBV7-9 and TRBJ1-1; D unresolved. Germline CDR1 is SEHNR and CDR2 is FQNEAQ (reference sequence). V lost 5 bases and J lost 0, with 10 bases in between. This CDR3 is built from 14 residues. CDR3 DNA sequence: TGTGCCAGCAGCGGAGGCTACCTGAACACTGAAGCTTTCTTT. This encodes CASSGGYLNTEAFF.

The rearrangement links TRBV20-1 to TRBJ2-3, with 9 bases fitting TRBD2. Germline CDR1 is DFQATT and CDR2 is SNEGSKA (reference sequence). This CDR3 is 16 amino acids long. Trimming at V came to 5 bases and at J to 6 bases, leaving 15 bases not matched to a gene. CDR3 sequence reads: CSARGGARGGQDTQYF. In DNA, the CDR3 is TGCAGTGCTCGTGGCGGCGCGCGGGGGGGCCAGGATACGCAGTATTTT.

This clonotype was picked up a small number of times. The gene calls are TRBV19 and TRBJ2-3; the D gene is possibly TRBD2 (5 bases). Looked up from germline, CDR1 is LNHDA and CDR2 is SQIVND (reference sequence). There are 13 residues in the CDR3. Trimming pared 6 bases from V and 2 bases from J, leaving 9 bases between. The CDR3 region is CASRLGLTDTQYF. The CDR3 DNA follows: TGTGCCAGTAGGCTAGGACTCACAGATACGCAGTATTTT.

This clonotype has a handful of counts. The CDR3 bases are TGTGCCAGCTGGGGACAGCCGAACACCGGGGAGCTGTTTTTT. This encodes CASWGQPNTGELFF. This chain joins TRBV7-8 and TRBJ2-2; 7 positions agree with TRBD1. V shed 8 bases, J shed 0 bases, and the junction held 3 bases outside the gene matches. The CDR3 covers 14 residues. Germline V gives CDR1 SGHVS, CDR2 FQNEAQ.

Many counts were recorded for this clonotype. The genes are TRBV7-3 and TRBJ2-5; a weak D match, TRBD1 (6 bases). V dropped 2 bases and J dropped 3 bases, with 10 bases sitting between them. The CDR3 totals 14 residues. The germline V gene has CDR1 SGHTA and CDR2 FQGTGA. This CDR3 is CASSLSGVEETQYF. The CDR3 DNA follows: TGTGCCAGCAGCTTATCAGGGGTTGAAGAGACCCAGTACTTC.

As to this clonotype: Relative to the germline gene, one junction end is altered; a read error may explain this. The J gene is TRBJ1-2, the V gene TRBV7-2; weak D call: TRBD1 (5 bases). The CDR3 totals 17 residues. The germline V gene has CDR1 SGHTA and CDR2 FQGNSA. The chain's CDR3 is CASSLRLAFKGSYGCTF. The DNA for the CDR3 is TGTGCCAGCAGCTTACGGTTAGCCTTCAAGGGGAGCTATGGCTGCACCTTC.

The chain is built from TRBV19 and TRBJ1-5, with 8 bases aligning to TRBD1. The V and J ends lost 8 bases and 5 bases, in that order; junction bases with no gene match: 11. CDR3 size: 15 residues. Germline-derived CDR1 and CDR2 are LNHDA and SQIVND (reference sequence). This CDR3 reads CASRSLAGGDQPQHF. The CDR3 region has the DNA TGTGCCAGTCGATCCTTAGCAGGGGGCGATCAGCCCCAGCATTTT.

There are a few counts of this clonotype. The chain couples TRBV7-2 to TRBJ2-7, with 8 bases identical to TRBD1. The CDR3 has 16 residues. The ends lost 2 bases at V and 2 bases at J; junction bases unmatched: 8. Germline V gene data show CDR1 as SGHTA and CDR2 as FQGNSA. CDR3 in amino acids: CASSLRADRDTYEQYF. CDR3 sequence (DNA): TGTGCCAGCAGCTTAAGAGCGGACAGGGATACCTACGAGCAGTACTTC.

The genes are TRBV4-2 and TRBJ2-7; D not certain. CDR1 and CDR2 from the germline V gene are LGHNA and YNFKEQ. The V end was cut by 2 bases, the J end by 7 bases, with 18 bases between. This CDR3 spans 15 amino acids. The CDR3 DNA is TGTGCCAGCAGCCAAAATCTCTTGCAGGCACAAGAGCAGTACTTC. Protein: CASSQNLLQAQEQYF.

The V gene is TRBV7-9, the J gene TRBJ1-1; TRBD1 aligns across 10 bases. With V trimmed by 4 bases and J by 3 bases, 8 bases remained unmatched. The CDR3 sequence is 16 residues long. Germline assignment: CDR1 SEHNR and CDR2 FQNEAQ (reference sequence). CDR3 residues: CASSSPGQGRHTEAFF. DNA for the CDR3: TGTGCCAGCAGCTCCCCGGGACAGGGGAGGCACACTGAAGCTTTCTTT. The full variable domain, with the rest looked up from reference TRBV7-9 and TRBJ1-1, is DTGVSQNPRHKITKRGQNVTFRCDPISEHNRLYWYRQTLGQGPEFLTYFQNEAQLEKSRLLSDRFSAERPKGSFSTLEIQRTEQGDSAMYLCASSSPGQGRHTEAFFGQGTRLTVV.

This clonotype was counted between two and nine times. The CDR3 DNA sequence: TGTGCCAGCACCCGGTCGAACACTGAAGCTTTCTTT. It specifies CASTRSNTEAFF. The genes are TRBV6-2 or TRBV6-3 and TRBJ1-1; D not certain. This CDR3 spans 12 amino acids. The V end lost 7 bases, the J end lost 1 base, and 7 bases lay between the germline ends. Germline V gene sequence: CDR1 MNHEY, CDR2 SVGEGT.

The V gene is TRBV5-1, the J gene TRBJ2-6; D is unresolved. Between the trimmed V and J ends, which lost 2 bases and 2 bases, there was a span of 8 bases. The germline V gene encodes CDR1 SGHRS and CDR2 YFSETQ. This CDR3 is built from 15 residues. CDR3 in amino acids: CASSFPSTGANVLTF. The CDR3 nucleotides are TGCGCCAGCAGCTTCCCCTCGACTGGGGCCAACGTCCTGACTTTC.

There are many counts of this clonotype. The V gene is TRBV20-1, the J gene TRBJ2-3, with a tentative D call TRBD1 (7 bases). This CDR3 has 15 amino acids. V lost 0 bases and J lost 3, with 13 bases in between. In germline, CDR1 is DFQATT, CDR2 SNEGSKA (reference sequence). As DNA, the CDR3 is TGCAGTGCTAGAGATCGGAGGGGGCCAACAGATACGCAGTATTTT. It specifies CSARDRRGPTDTQYF.

The CDR3 loop reads CASSYGLSSEAFF. Here the CDR3 DNA reads TGTGCCAGCAGTTACGGTCTAAGCAGTGAAGCTTTCTTT. J is TRBJ1-1 and V is TRBV6-2 or TRBV6-3; D uncertain. Germline CDR1 reads MNHEY; CDR2 reads SVGEGT. The V gene lost 2 bases and the J gene lost 7 bases, with 11 bases spanning the gap. This CDR3 contains 13 residues.

J is TRBJ1-1 and V is TRBV5-5; TRBD1 is a possible D gene (5 bases). The CDR3 spans 13 residues. V was shortened by 0 bases and J by 10 bases, with 13 bases between the two germline ends. Germline CDR1 reads SGHKS; CDR2 reads YYEKEE (reference sequence). CDR3 nucleotide sequence: TGTGCCAGCAGCTTGGAATGGGGAGGGGTAGCTTTCTTT. Amino acid sequence: CASSLEWGGVAFF.

V and J are TRBV5-1 and TRBJ2-6; D remains ambiguous. Trimming removed 7 bases from V and 3 bases from J, with 14 bases in between. The CDR3 length is 15 residues. Per germline, CDR1 SGHRS and CDR2 YFSETQ. CDR3 sequence (DNA): TGCGCCAGCGGACCTCTGCTTCGTGGGGCCAACGTCCTGACTTTC. It is translated as CASGPLLRGANVLTF.

The genes are TRBV2 and TRBJ2-6; maybe TRBD1 (6 bases). Germline values: CDR1 SNHLY, CDR2 FYNNEI. Trimming left V 7 bases short and J 3 bases short, with 25 bases between. CDR3 size: 19 residues. The CDR3, as DNA: TGTGCCAGCAATGGACCAGGGGTCGTACTCTCCAGTGGGGCCAACGTCCTGACTTTC. It codes for CASNGPGVVLSSGANVLTF.